This T cell receptor (beta chain) is drawn from a study of T cell repertoires in cytomegalovirus infection. This clonotype was counted a few times. Antigen unknown. TCRdb reprocessed the reads with MiXCR, giving one entry per CDR3 protein. The sample records over 85,000 distinct CDR3 sequences, approximately 16% being singletons. Overall study results and limits: CMV-specific HLA-C-restricted TCR beta clonotypes dominated the ex vivo response.

Deletions cut 5 bases from V and 3 bases from J, with 5 bases between. Germline V gene lookup returns CDR1 MDHEN and CDR2 SYDVKM. This CDR3 is 11 amino acids long. The sequenced material came from PBMCs. The rearrangement uses TRBV28 and TRBJ2-7; D is ambiguous. This TCR came from a human donor in good health (CMV status not recorded). Some clones in this sample may be carry-over from other donors' samples. The CDR3 loop reads CASSLHYEQYF. The CDR3 nucleotides read TGTGCCAGCAGTCTCCACTACGAGCAGTACTTC. Based on the CDR3 plus reference TRBV28 and TRBJ2-7, the full variable domain is DVKVTQSSRYLVKRTGEKVFLECVQDMDHENMFWYRQDPGLGLRLIYFSYDVKMKEKGDIPEGYSVSREKKERFSLILESASTNQTSMYLCASSLHYEQYFGPGTRLTVT.